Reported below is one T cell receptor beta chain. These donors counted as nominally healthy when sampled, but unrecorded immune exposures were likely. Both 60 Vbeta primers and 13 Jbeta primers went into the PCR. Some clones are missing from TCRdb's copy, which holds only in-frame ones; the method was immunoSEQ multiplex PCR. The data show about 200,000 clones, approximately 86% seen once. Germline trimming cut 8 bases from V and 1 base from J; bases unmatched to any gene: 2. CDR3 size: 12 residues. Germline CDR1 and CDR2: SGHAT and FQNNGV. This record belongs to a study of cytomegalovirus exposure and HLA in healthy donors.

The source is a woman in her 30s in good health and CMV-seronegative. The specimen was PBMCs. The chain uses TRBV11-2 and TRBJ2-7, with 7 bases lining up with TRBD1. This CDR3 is CASGTESYEQYF. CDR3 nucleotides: TGTGCCAGCGGGACAGAATCCTACGAGCAGTACTTC.